This is a list of T cell receptor beta chains from one sample in a study of blood T cell repertoires in COVID-19. Some clones are missing from TCRdb's copy, which holds only in-frame ones; the method was immunoSEQ multiplex PCR. The table records a few hundred thousand clones, 89% of them present only once. Sequenced sample: peripheral blood. All receptors come from a woman aged 60-70 years with COVID-19, enrolled during active disease. Both conserved end residues are part of each CDR3. Each record gives: clone size, D gene, J gene, V gene, CDR3 protein, CDR3 DNA. A D gene is named only where the DNA matches it firmly. Clone size appears in some rows only: once, few, many, or a class for an expanded clone.

clone_size: .
d_call: TRBD1
j_call: TRBJ1-2
v_call: TRBV19
cdr3_aa: CASSTRDRLSGYTF
cdr3_nt: TGTGCCAGTAGTACCCGGGACAGGCTGTCAGGCTACACCTTC

clone_size: .
d_call: TRBD2
j_call: TRBJ2-1
v_call: TRBV11-1
cdr3_aa: CASSSPSGGSYNEQFF
cdr3_nt: TGTGCCAGCAGCTCCCCGAGCGGGGGATCCTACAATGAGCAGTTCTTC

clone_size: .
d_call: TRBD1
j_call: TRBJ2-7
v_call: TRBV18
cdr3_aa: CASSPPRTPGQGTLEQYF
cdr3_nt: TGTGCCAGCTCACCACCTCGGACTCCGGGACAGGGGACTCTCGAGCAGTACTTC

clone_size: once
d_call: TRBD1
j_call: TRBJ1-2
v_call: TRBV6-5
cdr3_aa: CASSYAGGSYGYTF
cdr3_nt: TGTGCCAGCAGTTATGCAGGGGGCAGCTATGGCTACACCTTC

clone_size: once
d_call: .
j_call: TRBJ2-7
v_call: TRBV24-1
cdr3_aa: CATSDLGLEQYF
cdr3_nt: TGTGCCACCAGTGATTTGGGGCTGGAGCAGTACTTC

clone_size: .
d_call: .
j_call: TRBJ1-1
v_call: TRBV28
cdr3_aa: CASSPPSIAEAFF
cdr3_nt: TGTGCCAGCAGTCCCCCTAGTATTGCTGAAGCTTTCTTT

clone_size: once
d_call: .
j_call: TRBJ1-1
v_call: TRBV4-1
cdr3_aa: CASSQVFRGNTEAFF
cdr3_nt: TGCGCCAGCAGCCAAGTCTTTCGGGGGAACACTGAAGCTTTCTTT

clone_size: .
d_call: TRBD1
j_call: TRBJ1-1
v_call: TRBV5-4
cdr3_aa: CASSKRQGSGTEAFF
cdr3_nt: TGTGCCAGCAGCAAACGACAGGGTTCGGGGACTGAAGCTTTCTTT

clone_size: .
d_call: TRBD1
j_call: TRBJ2-1
v_call: TRBV9
cdr3_aa: CASSVGRGSYNEQFF
cdr3_nt: TGTGCCAGCAGCGTAGGCAGGGGGTCCTACAATGAGCAGTTCTTC

clone_size: .
d_call: .
j_call: TRBJ1-6
v_call: TRBV7-8
cdr3_aa: CASTPTVNNSPLHF
cdr3_nt: TGTGCCAGCACCCCGACAGTTAATAATTCACCCCTCCACTTT

clone_size: .
d_call: TRBD2
j_call: TRBJ2-1
v_call: TRBV5-1
cdr3_aa: CASSLLAGMYNEQFF
cdr3_nt: TGCGCCAGCAGCTTGCTAGCGGGGATGTACAATGAGCAGTTCTTC

clone_size: .
d_call: .
j_call: TRBJ2-7
v_call: TRBV7-9
cdr3_aa: CASSFISGTYEQYF
cdr3_nt: TGTGCCAGCAGCTTTATTAGCGGAACCTACGAGCAGTACTTC

clone_size: .
d_call: .
j_call: TRBJ2-3
v_call: TRBV6-5
cdr3_aa: CASSPQGSVDTQYF
cdr3_nt: TGTGCCAGCAGTCCACAGGGATCGGTGGATACGCAGTATTTT

clone_size: .
d_call: TRBD1
j_call: TRBJ1-1
v_call: TRBV5-6
cdr3_aa: CASSLRDRDPRGAFF
cdr3_nt: TGTGCCAGCAGCCTCCGGGACAGGGACCCCAGGGGAGCTTTCTTT

clone_size: .
d_call: .
j_call: TRBJ2-2
v_call: TRBV11-2
cdr3_aa: CASSLGRGAGSGELFF
cdr3_nt: TGTGCCAGCAGCTTAGGACGGGGGGCCGGATCCGGGGAGCTGTTTTTT

clone_size: few
d_call: .
j_call: TRBJ1-3
v_call: TRBV18
cdr3_aa: CASSPLGGSEYNTIYF
cdr3_nt: TGTGCCAGCTCACCACTTGGAGGGTCAGAGTACAACACCATATATTTT

clone_size: once
d_call: .
j_call: TRBJ1-1
v_call: TRBV27
cdr3_aa: CASRRTATEAFF
cdr3_nt: TGTGCCAGCAGGCGGACAGCCACTGAAGCTTTCTTT

clone_size: .
d_call: TRBD2
j_call: TRBJ2-2
v_call: TRBV19
cdr3_aa: CASRPTSGGAFGELFF
cdr3_nt: TGTGCCAGTAGACCCACTAGCGGGGGGGCCTTCGGGGAGCTGTTTTTT

clone_size: .
d_call: TRBD2
j_call: TRBJ2-1
v_call: TRBV5-4
cdr3_aa: CASSRPGGYNEQFF
cdr3_nt: TGTGCCAGCAGCCGGCCCGGGGGGTACAATGAGCAGTTCTTC

clone_size: .
d_call: .
j_call: TRBJ1-1
v_call: TRBV19
cdr3_aa: CASSPFPGQGIGMNTEAFF
cdr3_nt: TGTGCCAGTAGTCCCTTTCCCGGCCAGGGAATTGGAATGAACACTGAAGCTTTCTTT

clone_size: .
d_call: .
j_call: TRBJ2-1
v_call: TRBV7-9
cdr3_aa: CASSSLSQGNEQFF
cdr3_nt: TGTGCCAGCAGCTCACTTAGCCAGGGCAATGAGCAGTTCTTC

clone_size: .
d_call: TRBD1
j_call: TRBJ2-1
v_call: TRBV20-1
cdr3_aa: CRDRGGNEQFF
cdr3_nt: TGCAGGGACAGGGGGGGCAATGAGCAGTTCTTC

clone_size: .
d_call: TRBD1
j_call: TRBJ1-4
v_call: TRBV6-2/TRBV6-3
cdr3_aa: CASSYSKKGQSNEKLFF
cdr3_nt: TGTGCCAGCAGTTACTCGAAAAAGGGACAGTCTAATGAAAAACTGTTTTTT

clone_size: .
d_call: .
j_call: TRBJ1-2
v_call: TRBV7-8
cdr3_aa: CASSPRGRGEYGYTF
cdr3_nt: TGTGCCAGCAGCCCCCGGGGGAGGGGGGAATATGGCTACACCTTC

clone_size: .
d_call: .
j_call: TRBJ1-2
v_call: TRBV10-3
cdr3_aa: CAISGFGGPPNYGYTF
cdr3_nt: TGTGCCATCAGTGGATTCGGGGGGCCCCCTAACTATGGCTACACCTTC

clone_size: once
d_call: TRBD1
j_call: TRBJ1-2
v_call: TRBV5-1
cdr3_aa: CASSLLPGQKYGYTF
cdr3_nt: TGCGCCAGCAGCTTGCTACCGGGACAGAAGTATGGCTACACCTTC

clone_size: .
d_call: TRBD1
j_call: TRBJ2-7
v_call: TRBV7-6
cdr3_aa: CASSFGQGGTYEQYF
cdr3_nt: TGTGCCAGCAGCTTCGGACAGGGAGGAACCTACGAGCAGTACTTC

clone_size: few
d_call: TRBD1
j_call: TRBJ1-1
v_call: TRBV27
cdr3_aa: CASSFLRQGGAFF
cdr3_nt: TGTGCCAGCAGTTTCTTGCGACAGGGAGGAGCTTTCTTT

clone_size: once
d_call: .
j_call: TRBJ1-6
v_call: TRBV11-2
cdr3_aa: CASSFLTGTLLHF
cdr3_nt: TGTGCCAGCAGCTTTCTGACAGGCACGCTCCTCCACTTT